This record concerns one T cell receptor (beta chain) sequence. The germline V and J ends were trimmed by 0 bases and 7 bases, with 14 bases remaining between them. CDR3 size: 15 residues. The V gene's germline CDR1 is SGHRS and CDR2 YFSETQ. The data originate from a study of PD-1 blockade in classical Hodgkin lymphoma. As for time point: cycle 4 day 1 (C4D1), after more than five weeks of nivolumab. All trial patients relapsed after autologous stem cell transplantation. Produced via immunoSEQ multiplex PCR; TCRdb's table is partial and in-frame only. The sample holds about 19,000 clones; over 75% are singletons and the top ten take 22%.

The origin of this receptor is a human donor with classical Hodgkin lymphoma. The chain carries TRBV5-1 and TRBJ2-1; TRBD2 is a possible D gene (6 bases). Sample: peripheral blood mononuclear cells (PBMCs), taken before the fourth cycle of nivolumab. CDR3 sequence reads: CASSLVGAGRNEQFF. The CDR3 DNA reads TGCGCCAGCAGCTTGGTGGGCGCGGGGCGGAATGAGCAGTTCTTC.